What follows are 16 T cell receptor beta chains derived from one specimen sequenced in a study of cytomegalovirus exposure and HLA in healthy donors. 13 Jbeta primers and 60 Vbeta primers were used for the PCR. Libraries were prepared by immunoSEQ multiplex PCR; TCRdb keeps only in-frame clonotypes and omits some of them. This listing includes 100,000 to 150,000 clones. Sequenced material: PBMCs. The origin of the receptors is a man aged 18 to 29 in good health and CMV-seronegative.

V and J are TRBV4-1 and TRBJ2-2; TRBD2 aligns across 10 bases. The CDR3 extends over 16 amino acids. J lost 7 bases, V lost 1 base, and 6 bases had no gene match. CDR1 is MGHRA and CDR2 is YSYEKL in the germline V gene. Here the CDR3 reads CASSQVVSGRNGELFF. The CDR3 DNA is TGCGCCAGCAGCCAAGTGGTTAGCGGGAGGAACGGGGAGCTGTTTTTT.

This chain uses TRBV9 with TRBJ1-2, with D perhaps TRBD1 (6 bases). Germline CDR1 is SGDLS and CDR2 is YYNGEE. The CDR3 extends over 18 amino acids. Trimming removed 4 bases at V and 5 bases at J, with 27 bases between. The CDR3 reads CASSSFRDNLMESYGYTF. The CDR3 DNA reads TGTGCCAGCAGCTCTTTCCGGGACAACCTGATGGAGTCTTATGGCTACACCTTC.

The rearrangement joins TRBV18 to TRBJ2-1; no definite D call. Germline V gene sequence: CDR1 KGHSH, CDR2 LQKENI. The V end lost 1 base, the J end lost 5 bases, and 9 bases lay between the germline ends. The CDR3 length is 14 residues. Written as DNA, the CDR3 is TGTGCCAGCTCACCACGCGCCTCGAACAATGAGCAGTTCTTC. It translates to CASSPRASNNEQFF.

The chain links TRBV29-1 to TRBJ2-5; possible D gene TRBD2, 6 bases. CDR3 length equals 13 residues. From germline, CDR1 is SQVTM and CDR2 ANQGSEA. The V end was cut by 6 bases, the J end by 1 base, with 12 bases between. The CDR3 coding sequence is TGCAGCGTGCCTAGCGAGGGCCAAGAGACCCAGTACTTC. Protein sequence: CSVPSEGQETQYF. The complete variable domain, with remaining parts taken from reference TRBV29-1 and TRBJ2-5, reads SAVISQKPSRDICQRGTSLTIQCQVDSQVTMMFWYRQQPGQSLTLIATANQGSEATYESGFVIDKFPISRPNLTFSTLTVSNMSPEDSSIYLCSVPSEGQETQYFGPGTRLLVL.

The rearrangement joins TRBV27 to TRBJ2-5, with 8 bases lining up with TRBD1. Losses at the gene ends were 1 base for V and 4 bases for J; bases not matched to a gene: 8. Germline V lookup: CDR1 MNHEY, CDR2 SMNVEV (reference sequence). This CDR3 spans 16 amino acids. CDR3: CASSLLGQAQGETQYF. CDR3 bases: TGTGCCAGCAGTTTATTGGGACAGGCACAGGGAGAGACCCAGTACTTC.

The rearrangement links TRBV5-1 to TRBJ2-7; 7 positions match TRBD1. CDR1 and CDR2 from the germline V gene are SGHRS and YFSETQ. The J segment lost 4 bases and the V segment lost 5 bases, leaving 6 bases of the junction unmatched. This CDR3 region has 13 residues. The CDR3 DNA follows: TGCGCCAGCAGACGGACAGGCGAGTACGAGCAGTACTTC. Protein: CASRRTGEYEQYF.

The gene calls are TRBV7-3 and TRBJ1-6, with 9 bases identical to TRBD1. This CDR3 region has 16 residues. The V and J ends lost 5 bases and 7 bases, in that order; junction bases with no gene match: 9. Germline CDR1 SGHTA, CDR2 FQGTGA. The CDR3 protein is CASSLRTGAANSPLHF. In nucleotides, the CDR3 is TGTGCCAGCAGCCTACGGACAGGGGCTGCCAATTCACCCCTCCACTTT. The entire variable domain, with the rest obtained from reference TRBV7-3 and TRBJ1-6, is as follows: GAGVSQTPSNKVTEKGKYVELRCDPISGHTALYWYRQSLGQGPEFLIYFQGTGAADDSGLPNDRFFAVRPEGSVSTLKIQRTERGDSAVYLCASSLRTGAANSPLHFGNGTRLTVT.

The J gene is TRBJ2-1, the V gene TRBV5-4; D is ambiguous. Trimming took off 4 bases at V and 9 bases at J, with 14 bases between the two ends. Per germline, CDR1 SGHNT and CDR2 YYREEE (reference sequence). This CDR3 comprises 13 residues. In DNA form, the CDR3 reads TGTGCCAGCAGCCTAATGTGGTCCGCTGAGCAGTTCTTC. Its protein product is CASSLMWSAEQFF.

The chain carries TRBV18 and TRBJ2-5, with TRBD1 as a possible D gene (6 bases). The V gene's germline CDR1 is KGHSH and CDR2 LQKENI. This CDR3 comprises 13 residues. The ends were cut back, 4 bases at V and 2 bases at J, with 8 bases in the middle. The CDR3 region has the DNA TGTGCCAGCTCACAAGGACAGCAAGAGACCCAGTACTTC. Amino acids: CASSQGQQETQYF.

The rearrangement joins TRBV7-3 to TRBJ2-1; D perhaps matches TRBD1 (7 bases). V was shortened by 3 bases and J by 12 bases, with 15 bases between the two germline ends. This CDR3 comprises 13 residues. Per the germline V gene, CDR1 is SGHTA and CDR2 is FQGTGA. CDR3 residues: CASSFRQGGGQFF. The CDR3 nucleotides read TGTGCCAGCAGCTTTCGTCAGGGGGGCGGGCAGTTCTTC.

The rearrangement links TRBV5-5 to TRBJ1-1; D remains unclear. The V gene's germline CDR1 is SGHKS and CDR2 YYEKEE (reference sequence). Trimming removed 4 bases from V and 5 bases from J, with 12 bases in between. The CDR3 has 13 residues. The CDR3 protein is CASSVDIGTEAFF. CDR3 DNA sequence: TGTGCCAGCAGCGTCGACATTGGGACTGAAGCTTTCTTT.

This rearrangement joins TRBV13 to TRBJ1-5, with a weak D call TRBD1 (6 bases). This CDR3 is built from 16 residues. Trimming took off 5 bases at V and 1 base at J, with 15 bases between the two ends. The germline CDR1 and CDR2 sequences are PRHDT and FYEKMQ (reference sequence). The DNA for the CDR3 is TGTGCCAGCAGCACCCAGGGGCCCGGGAGCAATCAGCCCCAGCATTTT. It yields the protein CASSTQGPGSNQPQHF.

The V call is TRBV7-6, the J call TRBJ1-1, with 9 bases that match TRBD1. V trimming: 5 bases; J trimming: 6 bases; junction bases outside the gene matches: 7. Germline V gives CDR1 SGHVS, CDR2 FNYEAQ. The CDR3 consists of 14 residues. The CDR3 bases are TGTGCCAGCAGCCGTAGGACAGGGGTCCCTGAAGCTTTCTTT. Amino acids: CASSRRTGVPEAFF.

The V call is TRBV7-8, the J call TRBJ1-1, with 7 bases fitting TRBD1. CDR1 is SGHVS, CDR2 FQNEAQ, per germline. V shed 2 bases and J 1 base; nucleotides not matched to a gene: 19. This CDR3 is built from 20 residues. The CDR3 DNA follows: TGTGCCAGCAGCTTATCGTCCCCGTGGACAGGACCTCTGGAGAACACTGAAGCTTTCTTT. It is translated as CASSLSSPWTGPLENTEAFF.

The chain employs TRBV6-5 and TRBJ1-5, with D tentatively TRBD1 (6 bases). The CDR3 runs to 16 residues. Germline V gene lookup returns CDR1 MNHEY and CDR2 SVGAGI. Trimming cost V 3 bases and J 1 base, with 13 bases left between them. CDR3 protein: CASSYWGRGSNQPQHF. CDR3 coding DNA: TGTGCCAGCAGTTATTGGGGGCGCGGGAGCAATCAGCCCCAGCATTTT.

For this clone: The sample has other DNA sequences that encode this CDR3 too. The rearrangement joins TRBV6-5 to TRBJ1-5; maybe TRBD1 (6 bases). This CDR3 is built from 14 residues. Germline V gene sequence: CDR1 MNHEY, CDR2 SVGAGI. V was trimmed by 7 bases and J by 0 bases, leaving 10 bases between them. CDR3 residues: CASKPGASNQPQHF. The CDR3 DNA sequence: TGTGCCAGCAAACCAGGGGCTAGCAATCAGCCCCAGCATTTT.